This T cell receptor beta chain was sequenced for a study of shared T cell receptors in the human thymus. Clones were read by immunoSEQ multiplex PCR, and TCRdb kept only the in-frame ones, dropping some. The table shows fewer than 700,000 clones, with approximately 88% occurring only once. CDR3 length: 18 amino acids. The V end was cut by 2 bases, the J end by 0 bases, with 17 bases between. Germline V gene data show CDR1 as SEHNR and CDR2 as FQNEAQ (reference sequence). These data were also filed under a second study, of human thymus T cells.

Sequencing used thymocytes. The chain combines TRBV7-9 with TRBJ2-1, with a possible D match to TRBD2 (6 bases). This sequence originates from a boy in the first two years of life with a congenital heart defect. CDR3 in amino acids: CASSLSGLPRCSYNEQFF. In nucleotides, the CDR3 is TGTGCCAGCAGCTTATCAGGACTACCACGTTGCTCCTACAATGAGCAGTTCTTC.